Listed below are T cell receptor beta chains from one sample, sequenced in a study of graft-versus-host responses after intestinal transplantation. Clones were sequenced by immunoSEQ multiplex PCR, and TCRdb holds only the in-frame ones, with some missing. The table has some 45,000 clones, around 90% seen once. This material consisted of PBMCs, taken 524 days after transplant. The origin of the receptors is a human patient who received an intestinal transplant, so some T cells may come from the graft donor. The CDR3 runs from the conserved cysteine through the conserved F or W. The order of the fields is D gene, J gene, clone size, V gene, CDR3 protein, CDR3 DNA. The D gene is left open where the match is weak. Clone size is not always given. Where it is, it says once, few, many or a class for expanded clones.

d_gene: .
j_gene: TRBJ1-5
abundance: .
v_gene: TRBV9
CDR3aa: CASSTGFNQPQHF
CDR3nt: TGTGCCAGCAGTACAGGATTCAATCAGCCCCAGCATTTT

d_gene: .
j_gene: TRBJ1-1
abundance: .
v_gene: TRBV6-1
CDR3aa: CASRRQVLTEAFF
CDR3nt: TGTGCCAGCAGAAGGCAGGTTCTCACTGAAGCTTTCTTT

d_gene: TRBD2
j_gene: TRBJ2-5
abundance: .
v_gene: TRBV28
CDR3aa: CASSTLSGGPETQYF
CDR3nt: TGTGCCAGCAGTACTCTATCGGGAGGGCCGGAGACCCAGTACTTC

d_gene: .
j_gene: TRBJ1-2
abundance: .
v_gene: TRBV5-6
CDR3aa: CASRSKASLGSGYTF
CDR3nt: TGTGCCAGCAGGTCGAAAGCTTCATTAGGAAGCGGCTACACCTTC

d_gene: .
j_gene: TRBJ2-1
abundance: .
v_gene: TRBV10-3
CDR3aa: CAILRTESYNEQFF
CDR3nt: TGTGCCATCCTCCGGACGGAAAGCTACAATGAGCAGTTCTTC

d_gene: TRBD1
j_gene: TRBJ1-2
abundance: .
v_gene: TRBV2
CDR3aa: CASRPQGDYGYTF
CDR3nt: TGTGCCAGCAGGCCACAGGGGGACTATGGCTACACCTTC

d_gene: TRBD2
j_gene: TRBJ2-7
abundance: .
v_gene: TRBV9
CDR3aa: CASSVDGREVTEQYF
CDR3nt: TGTGCCAGCAGCGTAGATGGGCGGGAGGTAACCGAGCAGTACTTC

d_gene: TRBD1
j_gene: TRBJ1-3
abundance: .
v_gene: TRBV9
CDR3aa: CASSVGGGQGGNTIYF
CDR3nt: TGTGCCAGCAGCGTCGGTGGGGGACAGGGAGGAAACACCATATATTTT

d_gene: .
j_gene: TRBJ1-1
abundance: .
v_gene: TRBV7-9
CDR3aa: CASSLSVSNTEAFF
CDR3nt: TGTGCCAGCAGCTTGAGCGTATCGAACACTGAAGCTTTCTTT

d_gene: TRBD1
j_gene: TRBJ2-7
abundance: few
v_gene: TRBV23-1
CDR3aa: CASSKSTGQVNYEQYF
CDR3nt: TGCGCCAGCAGTAAGAGTACGGGACAGGTGAACTACGAGCAGTACTTC

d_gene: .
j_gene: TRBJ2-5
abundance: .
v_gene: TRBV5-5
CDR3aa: CASSLRDSSVREQYF
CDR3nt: TGTGCCAGCAGCTTGAGGGACTCTTCTGTTCGGGAGCAGTACTTC

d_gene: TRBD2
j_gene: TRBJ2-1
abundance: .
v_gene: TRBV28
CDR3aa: CASSLTGLAGENEQFF
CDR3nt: TGTGCCAGCAGTTTAACGGGACTAGCGGGAGAAAATGAGCAGTTCTTC

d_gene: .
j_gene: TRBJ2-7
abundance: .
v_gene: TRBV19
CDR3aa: CASSIVSSVAYEQYF
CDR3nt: TGTGCCAGTAGTATAGTCTCATCGGTAGCCTACGAGCAGTACTTC

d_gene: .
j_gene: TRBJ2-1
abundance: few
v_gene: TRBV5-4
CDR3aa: CASSLAASASINEQFF
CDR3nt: TGTGCCAGCAGCTTGGCGGCTAGCGCGTCAATCAATGAGCAGTTCTTC

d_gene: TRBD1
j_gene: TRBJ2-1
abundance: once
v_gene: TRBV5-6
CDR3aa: CASSFRGQGNNEQFF
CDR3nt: TGTGCCAGCAGCTTTCGGGGACAGGGGAACAATGAGCAGTTCTTC

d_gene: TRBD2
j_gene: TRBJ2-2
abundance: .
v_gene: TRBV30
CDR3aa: CAWRTSGNTGELFF
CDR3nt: TGTGCCTGGAGGACTAGCGGGAACACCGGGGAGCTGTTTTTT

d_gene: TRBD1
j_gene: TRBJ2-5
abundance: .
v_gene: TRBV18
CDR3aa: CASTPLEGTGGEQYF
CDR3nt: TGTGCCAGTACACCGTTGGAGGGGACAGGGGGTGAGCAGTACTTC

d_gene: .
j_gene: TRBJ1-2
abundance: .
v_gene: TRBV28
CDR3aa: CASSLAGEYGYTF
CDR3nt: TGTGCCAGCAGCCTCGCGGGAGAGTATGGCTACACCTTC

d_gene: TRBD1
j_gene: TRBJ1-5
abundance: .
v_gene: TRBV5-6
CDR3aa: CASSYGTGVNQPQHF
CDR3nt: TGTGCCAGCAGCTATGGGACAGGGGTCAATCAGCCCCAGCATTTT

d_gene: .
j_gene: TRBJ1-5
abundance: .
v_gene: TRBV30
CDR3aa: CAWSVTGHEPQHF
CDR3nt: TGTGCCTGGAGTGTAACAGGCCATGAGCCCCAGCATTTT

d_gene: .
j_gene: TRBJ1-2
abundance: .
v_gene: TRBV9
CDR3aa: CASSPYYSPAYGYTF
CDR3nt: TGTGCCAGCAGCCCATATTATTCACCCGCTTATGGCTACACCTTC

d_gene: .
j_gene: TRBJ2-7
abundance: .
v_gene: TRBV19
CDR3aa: CASSWDGEQYF
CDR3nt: TGTGCCAGTTCGTGGGATGGGGAGCAGTACTTC

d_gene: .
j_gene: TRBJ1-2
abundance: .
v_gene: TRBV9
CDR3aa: CASSQGGANYGYTF
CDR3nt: TGTGCCAGCAGCCAAGGAGGGGCTAACTATGGCTACACCTTC

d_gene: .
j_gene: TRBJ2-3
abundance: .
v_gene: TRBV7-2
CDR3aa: CASSEQHLADTQYF
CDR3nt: TGTGCCAGCAGCGAACAACACCTGGCAGATACGCAGTATTTT

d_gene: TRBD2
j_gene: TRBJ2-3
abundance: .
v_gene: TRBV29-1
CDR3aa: CSVEGTSGKDTQYF
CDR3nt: TGCAGCGTTGAAGGGACTAGCGGGAAGGATACGCAGTATTTT

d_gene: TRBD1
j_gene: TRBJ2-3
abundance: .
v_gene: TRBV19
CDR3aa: CASSPTGGTDTQYF
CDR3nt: TGTGCCAGTAGCCCGACAGGGGGCACAGATACGCAGTATTTT

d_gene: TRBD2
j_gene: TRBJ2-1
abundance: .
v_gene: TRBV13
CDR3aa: CASSLPPQLAGGLNEQFF
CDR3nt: TGTGCCAGCAGCTTACCCCCCCAACTAGCGGGAGGCCTTAATGAGCAGTTCTTC

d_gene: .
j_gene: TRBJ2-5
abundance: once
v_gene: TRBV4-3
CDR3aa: CASSQDWETQYF
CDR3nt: TGCGCCAGCAGCCAAGATTGGGAGACCCAGTACTTC

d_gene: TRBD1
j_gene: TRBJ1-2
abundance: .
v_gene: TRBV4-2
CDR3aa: CASSQEPGGVYGYTF
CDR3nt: TGTGCCAGCAGCCAAGAACCAGGGGGCGTCTATGGCTACACCTTC

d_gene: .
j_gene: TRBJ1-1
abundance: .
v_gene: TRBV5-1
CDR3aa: CASSSSAMNTEAFF
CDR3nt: TGCGCCAGCAGCTCGAGCGCCATGAACACTGAAGCTTTCTTT

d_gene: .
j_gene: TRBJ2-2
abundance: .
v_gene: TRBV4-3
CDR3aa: CASSQVSPPTGELFF
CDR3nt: TGCGCCAGCAGCCAAGTATCACCGCCCACCGGGGAGCTGTTTTTT

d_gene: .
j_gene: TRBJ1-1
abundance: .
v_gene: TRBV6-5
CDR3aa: CASSENMNTEAFF
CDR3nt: TGTGCCAGCAGCGAAAACATGAACACTGAAGCTTTCTTT

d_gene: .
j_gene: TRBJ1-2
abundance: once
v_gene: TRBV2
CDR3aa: CASSVWVGGVYGYTF
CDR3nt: TGTGCCAGCAGTGTATGGGTAGGAGGGGTCTATGGCTACACCTTC

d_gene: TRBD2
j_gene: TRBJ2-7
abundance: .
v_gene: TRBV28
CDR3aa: CASSPRGFGGNSEQYF
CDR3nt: TGTGCCAGCAGCCCGCGAGGATTCGGGGGGAATAGCGAGCAGTACTTC

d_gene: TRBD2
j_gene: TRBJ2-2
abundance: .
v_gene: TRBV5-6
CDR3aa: CATSRGAANTGELFF
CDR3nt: TGTGCCACCTCGCGGGGGGCGGCGAACACCGGGGAGCTGTTTTTT

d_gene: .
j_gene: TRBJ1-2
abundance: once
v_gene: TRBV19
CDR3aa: CASTFREVIYGYTF
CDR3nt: TGTGCCAGTACTTTTAGAGAGGTCATCTATGGCTACACCTTC

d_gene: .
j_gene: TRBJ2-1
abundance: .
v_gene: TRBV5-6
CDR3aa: CASSLWTAGSGAEQFF
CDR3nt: TGTGCCAGCAGCTTGTGGACGGCGGGCTCAGGAGCTGAGCAGTTCTTC

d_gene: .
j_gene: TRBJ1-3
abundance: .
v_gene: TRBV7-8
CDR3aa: CASSPTGSSSGNTIYF
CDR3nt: TGTGCCAGCAGCCCTACGGGTTCAAGCTCTGGAAACACCATATATTTT

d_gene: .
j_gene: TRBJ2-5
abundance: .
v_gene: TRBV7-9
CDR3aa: CASSLDKRTQYF
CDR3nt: TGTGCCAGCAGCTTAGACAAAAGGACCCAGTACTTC

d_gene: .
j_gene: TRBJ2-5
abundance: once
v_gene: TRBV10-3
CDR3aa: CAISLGASVPWGETQYF
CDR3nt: TGTGCCATCAGTCTTGGTGCCTCGGTCCCGTGGGGGGAGACCCAGTACTTC

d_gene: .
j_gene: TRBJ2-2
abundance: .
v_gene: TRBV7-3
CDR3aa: CASSPLAANTGELFF
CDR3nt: TGTGCCAGCAGCCCGCTAGCTGCGAACACCGGGGAGCTGTTTTTT

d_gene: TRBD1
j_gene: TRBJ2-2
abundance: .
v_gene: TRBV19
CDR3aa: CASLPTGDTGELFF
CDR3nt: TGTGCCAGTCTTCCGACAGGGGACACCGGGGAGCTGTTTTTT